The 21 T cell receptor beta chains listed next were all sequenced from one sample in a study of blood T cell repertoires in COVID-19 (TCRdb year 2020). Receptor libraries were prepared by the immunoSEQ multiplex PCR assay. The table comes from immuneACCESS by way of TCRdb, which keeps in-frame sequences with V and J called. Part of the clones is missing from these tables; in studies checked, under half for an unresolved V gene and the rest for unknown reasons. This sample lists a few hundred thousand clones; roughly 88% were detected once. 1.5% to 2% of the sample belongs to the ten largest clones. The sequenced sample consisted of PBMCs or T cells enriched from blood (not recorded which). These receptors all stem from a woman between 40 and 50 years old who had recovered from COVID-19.

The CDR3 here is CASSDGTTNYGYTF. The CDR3 DNA follows: TGTGCCAGCAGTGACGGGACAACCAACTATGGCTACACCTTC. The V call is TRBV6-4, the J call TRBJ1-2; TRBD1 is a possible D gene (6 bases). The CDR3 consists of 14 residues. Germline-derived CDR1 and CDR2 are MRHNA and SNTAGT. The ends were cut back, 2 bases at V and 2 bases at J, with 9 bases in the middle.

The chain is built from TRBV19 and TRBJ2-1, with TRBD1 matching 7 bases. The CDR3 is 15 amino acids. Looked up from germline, CDR1 is LNHDA and CDR2 is SQIVND (reference sequence). After removal of 7 bases from V and 5 bases from J, the junction contained 11 bases not matched to a gene. In DNA, the CDR3 is TGTGCCAGTACCCGGGACAGAACTCCCAACAATGAGCAGTTCTTC. Residues: CASTRDRTPNNEQFF.

With respect to this clone: At one end, the junction sequence differs from germline, possibly due to a read error. This chain joins TRBV5-8 and TRBJ1-2; 7 bases align to TRBD1. The CDR3 consists of 9 residues. Germline CDR1 SGHTS, CDR2 YDEGEE. CDR3 in amino acids: CASSLIQGF. As DNA, the CDR3 is TGTGCCAGCAGCTTGATACAGGGGTTC. The full variable domain, its missing parts supplied by reference TRBV5-8 and TRBJ1-2, is EAGVTQSPTHLIKTRGQQATLRCSPISGHTSVYWYQQALGLGLQFLLWYDEGEERNRGNFPPRFSGRQFPNYSSELNVNALELEDSALYLCASSLIQGFGSGTRLTVV.

The gene calls are TRBV5-1 and TRBJ2-5; possible D gene TRBD2, 5 bases. CDR3 length equals 15 residues. Between the trimmed V and J ends, which lost 1 base and 0 bases, there was a span of 10 bases. Germline assignment: CDR1 SGHRS and CDR2 YFSETQ. CDR3 sequence: CASSLPGLYQETQYF. The CDR3 DNA follows: TGCGCCAGCAGCTTGCCAGGACTGTACCAAGAGACCCAGTACTTC.

This chain links TRBV19 with TRBJ1-2; tentative D call: TRBD1 (5 bases). CDR1 LNHDA and CDR2 SQIVND come from the germline V gene (reference sequence). The V end lost 7 bases, the J end lost 8 bases, and 14 bases lay between the germline ends. CDR3 size: 12 residues. The chain's CDR3 is CASTQMGLGYTF. The CDR3 nucleotides read TGTGCCAGTACCCAAATGGGGCTCGGCTACACCTTC.

The V gene is TRBV7-2, the J gene TRBJ1-1, with D perhaps matching TRBD1 (5 bases). V lost 3 bases, J lost 2 bases, and 10 bases lay in between. In germline, CDR1 is SGHTA, CDR2 FQGNSA. The CDR3 is 14 residues long. The DNA for the CDR3 is TGTGCCAGCAGCTTGGAGGGGCCCAACACTGAAGCTTTCTTT. Its protein product is CASSLEGPNTEAFF.

The chain combines TRBV20-1 with TRBJ2-4; 9 nucleotides match TRBD2. Germline loops: CDR1 DFQATT, CDR2 SNEGSKA (reference sequence). With V trimmed by 3 bases and J by 0 bases, 3 bases remained unmatched. The CDR3 is made up of 15 amino acids. The CDR3 region is CSASRLAEAKNIQYF. For the CDR3, the DNA is TGCAGTGCTAGTCGACTAGCGGAAGCCAAAAACATTCAGTACTTC.

This clone was observed a single time. This chain links TRBV6-1 with TRBJ1-5; 7 bases line up with TRBD1. The CDR3 spans 17 residues. V was pared by 0 bases and J by 5 bases, with 10 bases of the junction left unmatched. CDR1 and CDR2 from the germline V gene are MNHNS and SASEGT. CDR3 protein: CASSEADRDPLHQPQHF. DNA for the CDR3: TGTGCCAGCAGTGAAGCCGACAGGGATCCCCTCCATCAGCCCCAGCATTTT.

In this sample, this clone turned up a few times. This chain links TRBV5-6 with TRBJ2-2, with 7 bases aligning to TRBD2. The junction had 15 bases not matched to a gene; V was cut back by 4 bases and J by 3 bases. The CDR3 consists of 18 residues. Germline V gene data show CDR1 as SGHDT and CDR2 as YYEEEE. The CDR3 bases are TGTGCCAGCAGCCCCCAGGGTTGGCGGGAGAAGGACACCGGGGAGCTGTTTTTT. Translation: CASSPQGWREKDTGELFF.

The chain links TRBV6-4 to TRBJ2-2; TRBD2 agrees at 12 bases. Germline CDR1 and CDR2: MRHNA and SNTAGT. The CDR3 totals 15 residues. V lost 3 bases to trimming and J lost 7 bases; unmatched junction nucleotides: 3. Written as DNA, the CDR3 is TGTGCCAGCAGTGAGACTAGCGGGAGTAGCGGGGAGCTGTTTTTT. This encodes CASSETSGSSGELFF.

This chain uses TRBV2 with TRBJ1-5; 8 nucleotides agree with TRBD1. The J segment lost 2 bases and the V segment lost 5 bases, leaving 8 bases of the junction unmatched. The CDR3 extends over 16 amino acids. Germline V gene sequence: CDR1 SNHLY, CDR2 FYNNEI. DNA of the CDR3: TGTGCCAGCAGTTGGGACAGGAGGCAAGGCAATCAGCCCCAGCATTTT. As protein: CASSWDRRQGNQPQHF.

The chain links TRBV5-6 to TRBJ1-6; 9 bases are a match to TRBD1. Per the germline V gene, CDR1 is SGHDT and CDR2 is YYEEEE. Germline trimming cut 3 bases from V and 9 bases from J; bases unmatched to any gene: 4. The CDR3 totals 14 residues. CDR3 nucleotides: TGTGCCAGCAGCTCTGGACAGGGGATTTCACCCCTCCACTTT. Its protein is CASSSGQGISPLHF.

V and J are TRBV7-9 and TRBJ2-1; the match to TRBD1 covers 9 bases. Germline-derived CDR1 and CDR2 are SEHNR and FQNEAQ (reference sequence). V shed 6 bases, J shed 3 bases, and the junction held 6 bases outside the gene matches. The CDR3 has 15 residues. The CDR3 DNA follows: TGTGCCAGCAGAGACCCGGACAGGGGCTACAATGAGCAGTTCTTC. Protein: CASRDPDRGYNEQFF.

This chain joins TRBV18 and TRBJ2-7; TRBD2 aligns across 9 bases. This CDR3 spans 15 amino acids. V trimming: 2 bases; J trimming: 3 bases; junction bases outside the gene matches: 5. CDR1 is KGHSH, CDR2 LQKENI, per germline. The CDR3 bases are TGTGCCAGCTCACCAGGGGTAGCGGGGGTCTACGAGCAGTACTTC. This codes for CASSPGVAGVYEQYF.

The chain combines TRBV4-1 with TRBJ2-5, with 7 bases fitting TRBD2. The J segment lost 9 bases and the V segment lost 4 bases, leaving 14 bases of the junction unmatched. This CDR3 region has 15 residues. Germline values: CDR1 MGHRA, CDR2 YSYEKL. In DNA, the CDR3 is TGCGCCAGCAGCCTCCCCGGGGGGTACCGGGAGGCCCAGTACTTC. This sequence encodes CASSLPGGYREAQYF.

J is TRBJ2-5 and V is TRBV2; 8 nucleotides agree with TRBD2. The germline V gene encodes CDR1 SNHLY and CDR2 FYNNEI. The CDR3 has 14 amino acids. V gave up 6 bases and J gave up 5 bases; unmatched junction bases: 8. CDR3 loop: CASRPGGARETQYF. The CDR3 DNA reads as TGTGCCAGCAGACCGGGGGGGGCGAGGGAGACCCAGTACTTC.

This clone has only one observation. V usage is TRBV19 and J usage is TRBJ2-3; a weak D match, TRBD1 (6 bases). Germline values: CDR1 LNHDA, CDR2 SQIVND (reference sequence). The CDR3 has 17 amino acids. With 2 bases removed from V and 3 bases from J, the gap between germline ends came to 18 bases. The CDR3 DNA reads TGTGCCAGTAGTATATTGGGAGAGCAGGGGTGGACAGATACGCAGTATTTT. This translates into CASSILGEQGWTDTQYF. The full variable domain, its missing parts supplied by reference TRBV19 and TRBJ2-3, is DGGITQSPKYLFRKEGQNVTLSCEQNLNHDAMYWYRQDPGQGLRLIYYSQIVNDFQKGDIAEGYSVSREKKESFPLTVTSAQKNPTAFYLCASSILGEQGWTDTQYFGPGTRLTVL.

This clone was counted between two and nine times. Different DNA sequences within this sample yield the same CDR3. This chain uses TRBV2 with TRBJ1-2; TRBD1 aligns across 9 bases. CDR1 and CDR2 from the germline V gene are SNHLY and FYNNEI. This CDR3 has 14 residues. The trim removed 5 bases at V and 2 bases at J, leaving 3 bases unmatched. CDR3 DNA sequence: TGTGCCAGCAGTCTCGACAGGGGGAACTATGGCTACACCTTC. Translating gives CASSLDRGNYGYTF.

The chain uses TRBV29-1 and TRBJ1-1, with TRBD1 matching 7 bases. This CDR3 spans 18 amino acids. Germline CDR1 SQVTM, CDR2 ANQGSEA. J lost 2 bases, V lost 4 bases, and 19 bases had no gene match. CDR3: CSVGTGKGGPGGNTEAFF. The CDR3 DNA reads TGCAGCGTTGGGACAGGAAAAGGAGGACCCGGGGGAAACACTGAAGCTTTCTTT.

On this clone: Other DNA sequences from this sample encode an identical CDR3 as well. The V gene is TRBV18, the J gene TRBJ1-1; a weak D match, TRBD1 (6 bases). The germline gives CDR1 KGHSH, CDR2 LQKENI. The CDR3 loop spans 15 amino acids. The V end was cut by 1 base, the J end by 1 base, with 10 bases between. The CDR3 is CASSPQTGGNTEAFF. CDR3 nucleotides: TGTGCCAGCTCACCACAGACAGGAGGGAACACTGAAGCTTTCTTT.

The V call is TRBV6-2 or TRBV6-3, the J call TRBJ1-2, with D tentatively TRBD1 (5 bases). V was clipped by 6 bases and J by 6 bases, with 23 bases between them. Germline assignment: CDR1 MNHEY and CDR2 SVGEGT. The CDR3 runs to 16 residues. CDR3 nucleotides: TGTGCCAGCAGCCGCGACTCAGGGATAGTTAAGAATGGCTACACCTTC. This codes for CASSRDSGIVKNGYTF.